This TCR beta chain was recovered during a study of cytomegalovirus exposure and HLA in healthy donors. Study in general: A later analysis reported the same platform for the 90 to 150 validation repertoires and the approximately 700 first-cohort repertoires. Broader study findings: The study put about 180 TCR beta chains on its list as cytomegalovirus-associated. In vitro data verified a few CMV-associated chains as specific for CMV antigens.

Remarks on this clone: The antigen remains undetermined.

Profiled with immunoSEQ multiplex PCR; TCRdb holds only in-frame clones, not every one. The repertoire has tens of thousands of clones, about 97% of them found once; the top ten carry roughly 1.5%. The validation cohort, a group of 100 to 150 subjects, included the donors and was separate from the roughly 670-subject first cohort. The CDR3 is made up of 14 amino acids. V lost 4 bases to trimming and J lost 6 bases, with 14 bases between them. CDR1 is SGHNT, CDR2 YYREEE, per germline (reference sequence). The J gene is TRBJ2-1, the V gene TRBV5-4, with D maybe TRBD2 (5 bases). This TCR derives from a woman aged 18-35 years in good health and CMV-seropositive. The sequenced sample consisted of PBMCs. The CDR3 bases are TGTGCCAGCAGCCTGGCTGGCGGGCTCAATGAGCAGTTCTTC. Amino acid sequence: CASSLAGGLNEQFF. Full variable domain (remainder filled in from reference TRBV5-4 and TRBJ2-1): ETGVTQSPTHLIKTRGQQVTLRCSSQSGHNTVSWYQQALGQGPQFIFQYYREEENGRGNFPPRFSGLQFPNYSSELNVNALELDDSALYLCASSLAGGLNEQFFGPGTRLTVL.